A selection of T cell receptor beta chains follows, all from one sample in a study of blood T cell repertoires in COVID-19. Only in-frame clones appear in the TCRdb table, and some are missing; sequencing was by immunoSEQ multiplex PCR. There are 70,000 to 75,000 clones in the sample; around three quarters occur only once, and around 27% lies in the top ten. The sequencing input was peripheral blood. These receptors all come from a man in his 60s with active or convalescent COVID-19. CDR3s include the opening cysteine and the closing phenylalanine or tryptophan. A D gene is named only where the DNA matches it firmly. Rows may omit the clone size; those that give it use once, few, many or a size class.

D	J	V	size	CDR3	DNA
NA	TRBJ1-6	TRBV12-3/TRBV12-4	NA	CASSLVAAPLHF	TGTGCCAGCAGTTTAGTCGCGGCACCCCTCCACTTT
NA	TRBJ2-7	TRBV2	NA	CASRARGYEQYF	TGTGCCAGCAGGGCAAGGGGATACGAGCAGTACTTC
TRBD1	TRBJ2-7	TRBV7-8	NA	CASSLAPGTGRSEQYF	TGTGCCAGCAGCTTAGCGCCAGGGACAGGGAGAAGCGAGCAGTACTTC
TRBD2	TRBJ2-2	TRBV2	NA	CASSQGTSGELFF	TGTGCCTCCTCCCAGGGGACTAGCGGGGAGCTGTTTTTT
NA	TRBJ1-1	TRBV7-9	NA	CASSLFGGNTEAFF	TGTGCCAGCAGCTTATTTGGCGGGAACACTGAAGCTTTCTTT
TRBD1	TRBJ2-7	TRBV5-1	NA	CASSLGTGGYEQYF	TGCGCCAGCAGCTTGGGGACAGGGGGTTACGAGCAGTACTTC
NA	TRBJ2-5	TRBV24-1	NA	CATSDWSGEIQETQYF	TGTGCCACCAGTGATTGGTCGGGGGAGATACAAGAGACCCAGTACTTC
NA	TRBJ1-3	TRBV7-6	NA	CASSLEGMLSGNTIYF	TGTGCCAGCAGCTTAGAGGGGATGCTCTCTGGAAACACCATATATTTT
NA	TRBJ1-2	TRBV5-6	NA	CASSLAGRVGGYTF	TGTGCCAGCAGCTTGGCCGGGAGGGTAGGCGGCTACACCTTC
NA	TRBJ2-5	TRBV7-2	NA	CASSLVGLLQETQYF	TGTGCCAGCAGCTTAGTCGGACTCCTCCAAGAGACCCAGTACTTC
NA	TRBJ1-2	TRBV20-1	NA	CSPRQYNGYTF	TGCAGTCCCCGACAGTACAATGGCTACACCTTC
NA	TRBJ2-2	TRBV7-6	once	CASSLDLDQGTTGELFF	TGTGCCAGCAGCTTAGATTTAGACCAGGGGACCACCGGGGAGCTGTTTTTT
NA	TRBJ1-4	TRBV6-1	NA	CASSEILGRGNEKLFF	TGTGCCAGCAGTGAGATACTCGGCAGGGGTAATGAAAAACTGTTTTTT
TRBD2	TRBJ2-5	TRBV6-5	NA	CASSKLAVMRETQYF	TGTGCCAGCAGTAAACTAGCGGTCATGCGAGAGACCCAGTACTTC
TRBD1	TRBJ2-3	TRBV11-2	NA	CASSSLTGGRSTDTQYF	TGTGCCAGCAGCTCCCTAACAGGGGGGCGGAGCACAGATACGCAGTATTTT
TRBD1	TRBJ1-1	TRBV28	NA	CASRLTDRKNTEAFF	TGTGCCAGCAGACTAACGGACAGGAAGAACACTGAAGCTTTCTTT
NA	TRBJ2-2	TRBV28	NA	CASSGRGMGTGELFF	TGTGCCAGCAGTGGACGGGGGATGGGCACCGGGGAGCTGTTTTTT
NA	TRBJ1-6	TRBV7-9	NA	CASSSSGGSPLHF	TGTGCCAGCAGCTCGTCGGGGGGGTCACCCCTCCACTTT
NA	TRBJ1-5	TRBV2	NA	CASSVQGPQHF	TGTGCCAGCAGTGTACAGGGGCCCCAGCATTTT
TRBD1	TRBJ1-2	TRBV6-4	NA	CARTGARANYGYTF	TGTGCCAGGACAGGGGCCCGAGCTAACTATGGCTACACCTTC
TRBD1	TRBJ1-6	TRBV19	NA	CASTAATGYNSPLHF	TGTGCCAGTACCGCGGCGACAGGGTATAATTCACCCCTCCACTTT
NA	TRBJ1-2	TRBV28	once	CASSLKPGVNYGYTF	TGTGCCAGCAGTTTGAAACCAGGGGTAAACTATGGCTACACCTTC
TRBD1	TRBJ1-4	TRBV3-1/TRBV3-2	NA	CASRFGQGDGKLFF	TGTGCCAGCAGATTCGGACAGGGGGATGGAAAACTGTTTTTT
NA	TRBJ2-1	TRBV5-4	NA	CASSNPERDNEQFF	TGTGCCAGCAGCAATCCCGAAAGAGACAATGAGCAGTTCTTC
NA	TRBJ1-2	TRBV28	few	CASTLLANYGYTF	TGTGCCAGCACCCTCCTCGCTAACTATGGCTACACCTTC
NA	TRBJ2-1	TRBV30	NA	CAWSVLSLHNEQFF	TGTGCCTGGAGTGTACTGAGCCTTCACAATGAGCAGTTCTTC
NA	TRBJ1-4	TRBV5-4	once	CASSLLGSGEKLFF	TGTGCCAGCAGCTTGTTGGGTAGCGGTGAAAAACTGTTTTTT
TRBD1	TRBJ2-1	TRBV2	NA	CASRKDRGMSDEQFF	TGTGCCAGCAGAAAGGACAGGGGGATGAGTGATGAGCAGTTCTTC
TRBD1	TRBJ1-5	TRBV7-6	NA	CASSLGTGGGGPQHF	TGTGCCAGCAGCTTAGGAACAGGGGGTGGTGGGCCCCAGCATTTT
NA	TRBJ2-6	TRBV18	NA	CASSPTPGANVLTF	TGTGCCAGCTCACCAACTCCTGGGGCCAACGTCCTGACTTTC
TRBD1	TRBJ2-2	TRBV27	NA	CASSPGRGGSAGELFF	TGTGCCAGCAGTCCCGGGCGAGGGGGCTCGGCCGGGGAGCTGTTTTTT
TRBD2	TRBJ2-2	TRBV4-1	NA	CASSQDLGRGGSGELFF	TGCGCCAGCAGCCAAGATCTTGGACGGGGGGGCTCCGGGGAGCTGTTTTTT
TRBD1	TRBJ1-2	TRBV2	NA	CASSLVQGAGGYTF	TGTGCCAGCAGTCTAGTTCAGGGGGCGGGTGGCTACACCTTC
TRBD1	TRBJ2-3	TRBV5-1	NA	CASSRGTGITDTQYF	TGCGCCAGCAGCAGGGGGACAGGGATCACAGATACGCAGTATTTT
NA	TRBJ1-1	TRBV21-1	NA	CASGQGPGRNTEAFF	TGTGCCAGCGGGCAGGGCCCTGGTAGGAACACTGAAGCTTTCTTT
TRBD1	TRBJ1-2	TRBV4-3	NA	CASSQGIGRGVGYTF	TGCGCCAGCAGCCAAGGGATCGGCAGGGGGGTTGGCTACACCTTC
NA	TRBJ2-1	TRBV21-1	NA	CASSKARVGGSYNEQFF	TGTGCCAGCAGCAAAGCGAGGGTTGGGGGGTCCTACAATGAGCAGTTCTTC
NA	TRBJ2-6	TRBV4-2	NA	CASSQEHGNVLTF	TGTGCCAGCAGCCAAGAGCACGGCAACGTCCTGACTTTC
NA	TRBJ1-4	TRBV30	NA	CAWSGVGRSTNEKLFF	TGTGCCTGGAGTGGAGTGGGGAGATCAACTAATGAAAAACTGTTTTTT
TRBD1	TRBJ1-1	TRBV10-3	NA	CAISDRGYTEAFF	TGTGCCATCAGTGACAGGGGGTACACTGAAGCTTTCTTT
TRBD2	TRBJ2-7	TRBV6-5	NA	CASSIRLAGSYEQYF	TGTGCCAGCAGTATCCGACTAGCGGGGTCCTACGAGCAGTACTTC
TRBD1	TRBJ1-1	TRBV27	NA	CASSLWDRPNTEAFF	TGTGCCAGCAGTCTATGGGACAGACCAAACACTGAAGCTTTCTTT
NA	TRBJ1-6	TRBV28	NA	CASSLFQDSPLHF	TGTGCCAGCAGTTTATTCCAGGATTCACCCCTCCACTTT
NA	TRBJ1-1	TRBV24-1	NA	CATSIREDTEAFF	TGTGCCACCAGTATCCGAGAGGACACTGAAGCTTTCTTT
TRBD1	TRBJ2-5	TRBV28	NA	CASSHNIRGQIQETQYF	TGTGCCAGCAGCCACAATATTCGGGGACAGATACAAGAGACCCAGTACTTC
TRBD2	TRBJ2-1	TRBV15	NA	CATSRGGLAGGNEQFF	TGTGCCACCAGCAGAGGTGGACTAGCGGGTGGGAATGAGCAGTTCTTC
NA	TRBJ1-1	TRBV9	once	CASSVVQPPTEAFF	TGTGCCAGCAGCGTAGTACAGCCTCCCACGGAAGCTTTCTTT
TRBD1	TRBJ1-1	TRBV18	NA	CASSPRDRGGLNTEAFF	TGTGCCAGCTCACCCCGAGACAGGGGTGGGTTGAACACTGAAGCTTTCTTT
TRBD1	TRBJ1-3	TRBV14	NA	CASSPRGSGNTIYF	TGTGCCAGCAGCCCCAGGGGGTCTGGAAACACCATATATTTT
NA	TRBJ1-6	TRBV10-3	few	CAISEPPSQSGGSPLHF	TGTGCCATCAGTGAACCCCCTTCACAGTCCGGTGGATCACCCCTCCACTTT
NA	TRBJ2-3	TRBV7-9	NA	CASSWMGGTDTQYF	TGTGCCAGCAGCTGGATGGGCGGCACAGATACGCAGTATTTT
TRBD1	TRBJ2-1	TRBV24-1	NA	CATSETGQGDTNEQFF	TGTGCCACCAGTGAGACGGGACAGGGGGATACCAATGAGCAGTTCTTC
NA	TRBJ1-6	TRBV3-1/TRBV3-2	once	CASSQIQGSPLHF	TGTGCCAGCAGCCAGATCCAGGGTTCACCCCTCCACTTT